These 8 T cell receptor beta chains share one sample of origin, sequenced in a study of blood T cells in healthy people across ages. Through a sample-barcoded 5' primer and a J-beta primer mix, a second PCR was run for roughly 6 to 11 cycles. TCRdb independently ran MiXCR on the 5' RACE reads; one entry per CDR3 protein. This repertoire shows some 1.4 million distinct CDR3 sequences, approximately 42% found once; its top ten account for roughly 7.7%. The sequenced sample consisted of blood. These receptors were taken from a woman aged 18 to 35 in good health.

V gene TRBV6-5 combines with J gene TRBJ1-1; possibly TRBD1 for D (6 bases). Trimming left V 2 bases short and J 0 bases short, with 10 bases between. The CDR3 totals 15 residues. Per germline, CDR1 MNHEY and CDR2 SVGAGI. In nucleotides, the CDR3 is TGTGCCAGCAGTTACACCGGACAGCTGAACACTGAAGCTTTCTTT. Translation: CASSYTGQLNTEAFF.

The chain joins TRBV20-1 to TRBJ2-1; 11 positions match TRBD2. The CDR3 totals 15 residues. J was trimmed by 9 bases and V by 0 bases; bases with no gene match: 7. Germline V lookup: CDR1 DFQATT, CDR2 SNEGSKA (reference sequence). The CDR3 sequence is CSARDIAGGIGEQFF. The CDR3 nucleotides read TGCAGTGCTAGAGACATAGCGGGAGGGATTGGTGAGCAGTTCTTC.

In its sample, this clonotype was seen many times. J is TRBJ1-2 and V is TRBV4-1; tentatively, D is TRBD1 (5 bases). Between the trimmed V and J ends, which lost 2 bases and 5 bases, there was a span of 21 bases. CDR3 length: 17 residues. Germline values: CDR1 MGHRA, CDR2 YSYEKL. This CDR3 is CASSQSRRGPERYGYTF. In DNA, the CDR3 is TGCGCCAGCAGCCAATCGCGCCGGGGCCCGGAGAGGTATGGCTACACCTTC.

The chain employs TRBV9 and TRBJ1-4; D remains unclear. V was cut by 2 bases and J by 0 bases, with 8 bases left in between. The CDR3 spans 15 residues. Germline CDR1 SGDLS, CDR2 YYNGEE. CDR3 residues: CASSVTVATNEKLFF. DNA for the CDR3: TGTGCCAGCAGCGTGACTGTTGCAACTAATGAAAAACTGTTTTTT.

The genes are TRBV7-9 and TRBJ2-3; 9 positions match TRBD2. The length of the CDR3 is 18 residues. From germline, CDR1 is SEHNR and CDR2 FQNEAQ (reference sequence). The ends lost 4 bases at V and 4 bases at J; junction bases unmatched: 15. The CDR3 loop reads CASSSPTGREGRSDTQYF. In nucleotides, the CDR3 is TGTGCCAGCAGCTCCCCGACGGGGCGGGAGGGCCGCTCAGATACGCAGTATTTT.

The V and J genes are TRBV9 and TRBJ2-5, with D possibly TRBD2 on 6 matching bases. The CDR3 sequence is 15 residues long. V dropped 0 bases and J dropped 5 bases, with 14 bases sitting between them. CDR1 is SGDLS, CDR2 YYNGEE, per germline. The CDR3 region has the DNA TGTGCCAGCAGCGTAGACGGGACTGCCGGGGAGACCCAGTACTTC. Protein product: CASSVDGTAGETQYF.

The V call is TRBV20-1, the J call TRBJ2-7; 7 bases align to TRBD2. The germline V gene encodes CDR1 DFQATT and CDR2 SNEGSKA (reference sequence). V was pared by 3 bases and J by 3 bases, with 14 bases of the junction left unmatched. The CDR3 has 16 residues. CDR3 in amino acids: CSARGVAGEVYYEQYF. CDR3 bases: TGCAGTGCTAGGGGGGTGGCGGGAGAAGTCTACTACGAGCAGTACTTC.

This clonotype was found a few times. This chain uses TRBV30 with TRBJ1-1; D is unresolved. This CDR3 has 11 amino acids. Germline V gene sequence: CDR1 GTSNPN, CDR2 SVGIG (reference sequence). The V end was cut by 5 bases, the J end by 1 base, with 5 bases between. CDR3 loop: CAWLGNTEAFF. In nucleotides, the CDR3 is TGTGCCTGGCTGGGGAACACTGAAGCTTTCTTT.